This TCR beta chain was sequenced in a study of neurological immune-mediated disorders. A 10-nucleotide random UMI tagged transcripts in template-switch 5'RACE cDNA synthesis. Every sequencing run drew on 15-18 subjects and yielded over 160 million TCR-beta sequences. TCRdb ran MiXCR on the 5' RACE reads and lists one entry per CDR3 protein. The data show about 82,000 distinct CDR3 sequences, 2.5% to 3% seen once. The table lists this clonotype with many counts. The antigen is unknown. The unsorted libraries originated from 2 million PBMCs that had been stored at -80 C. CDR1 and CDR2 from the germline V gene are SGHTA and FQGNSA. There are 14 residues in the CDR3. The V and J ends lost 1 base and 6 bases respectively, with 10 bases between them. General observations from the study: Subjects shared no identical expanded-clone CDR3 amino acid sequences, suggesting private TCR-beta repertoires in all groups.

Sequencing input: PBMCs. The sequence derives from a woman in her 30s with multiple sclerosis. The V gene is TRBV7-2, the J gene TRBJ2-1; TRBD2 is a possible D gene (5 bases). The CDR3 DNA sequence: TGTGCCAGCAGCTTAGAGCTAGCACTCAATGAGCAGTTCTTC. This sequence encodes CASSLELALNEQFF.